This TCR beta chain was observed in a study of human T cells and chemical hapten exposure. Study background: Throughout a study of 20 to 25 weeks, patients underwent weekly scalp administration of diphenylcyclopropenone doses.

Time point denoted: pre-sensitization, week 0. Treatment meaning: therapeutic diphenylcyclopropenone sensitization with weekly scalp DPC. This clonotype came up many times. TCRdb reprocessed the RACE reads with MiXCR, giving one entry per CDR3 protein. The sample records some 250,000 distinct CDR3 sequences, approximately 7.5% being singletons. The CDR3 consists of 15 residues. The germline CDR1 and CDR2 sequences are SGHAT and FQNNGV. The V and J ends lost 5 bases and 0 bases respectively, with 14 bases between them. V and J are TRBV11-2 and TRBJ2-7; D gene uncertain. The sample here was whole blood, taken in connection with sensitization to the hapten diphenylcyclopropenone (DPC). This receptor was identified in a man aged 18 to 29 with alopecia areata. Some clones in this sample may be carry-over from other donors' samples. CDR3 loop: CASSRNLGNSYEQYF. Here the CDR3 DNA reads TGTGCCAGCAGCCGCAATCTAGGGAACTCCTACGAGCAGTACTTC.